These 8 T cell receptor beta chains were sequenced from one sample in a study of blood T cell repertoires in COVID-19 (dated by TCRdb to about 2020). The method was the immunoSEQ multiplex PCR assay. TCRdb took this table from immuneACCESS and kept in-frame rearrangements with V and J called. Such tables lack part of the clones; where checked against another copy, unresolved V genes explain under half of the gap, and the rest is unexplained. For this sample the table gives around 250,000 clones, of which around 86% were detected only once. 9% to 15% of the sample rests with the top ten. The source material was peripheral blood. The receptors here all came from an elderly man with acute or convalescent COVID-19.

This clone was observed a few times. This chain uses TRBV6-5 with TRBJ2-7; D may be TRBD1 (6 bases). Germline values: CDR1 MNHEY, CDR2 SVGAGI. The germline V and J ends were trimmed by 0 bases and 2 bases, with 14 bases remaining between them. The length of the CDR3 is 16 residues. The CDR3 nucleotides read TGTGCCAGCAGTTACTCGTTTGGGACACAAACCTACGAGCAGTACTTC. Its translation is CASSYSFGTQTYEQYF.

This clone has a handful of counts. This chain joins TRBV18 and TRBJ2-2, with D maybe TRBD2 (5 bases). CDR3 length: 14 amino acids. Germline V gene lookup returns CDR1 KGHSH and CDR2 LQKENI. V lost 2 bases, J lost 5 bases, and 9 bases lay in between. The CDR3 DNA sequence: TGTGCCAGCTCACCAGGGTGGGAGACCGGGGAGCTGTTTTTT. As protein: CASSPGWETGELFF.

The chain is built from TRBV9 and TRBJ1-4; no firm D call. CDR3 size: 16 residues. V was trimmed by 4 bases and J by 5 bases, leaving 18 bases between them. Germline-derived CDR1 and CDR2 are SGDLS and YYNGEE. CDR3 sequence (DNA): TGTGCCAGCAGCCCGAGGGAGACCCGGACGAATGAAAAACTGTTTTTT. Translated, it gives CASSPRETRTNEKLFF. The whole variable domain, remainder taken from reference TRBV9 and TRBJ1-4, is DSGVTQTPKHLITATGQRVTLRCSPRSGDLSVYWYQQSLDQGLQFLIQYYNGEERAKGNILERFSAQQFPDLHSELNLSSLELGDSALYFCASSPRETRTNEKLFFGSGTQLSVL.

The rearrangement joins TRBV5-4 to TRBJ1-3; no clear D. This CDR3 has 16 amino acids. The germline V gene encodes CDR1 SGHNT and CDR2 YYREEE (reference sequence). V lost 4 bases and J 0 bases, leaving 14 bases between the germline ends. In nucleotides, the CDR3 is TGTGCCAGCAGCCCGGTTGAGCCCTCCTCTGGAAACACCATATATTTT. Translating gives CASSPVEPSSGNTIYF.

This clone was detected only a few times. The V gene is TRBV28, the J gene TRBJ1-3, with TRBD1 as a possible D gene (6 bases). In germline, CDR1 is MDHEN, CDR2 SYDVKM. This CDR3 is built from 16 residues. V gave up 5 bases and J gave up 0 bases, with 14 bases separating them. CDR3 bases: TGTGCCAGCAGTCCCCCCGGACAGAACTCTGGAAACACCATATATTTT. Its protein product is CASSPPGQNSGNTIYF.

The chain carries TRBV6-5 and TRBJ1-2, with 9 nucleotides matching TRBD1. Germline CDR1 MNHEY, CDR2 SVGAGI. The V and J ends lost 7 bases and 7 bases, in that order; junction bases with no gene match: 7. This CDR3 is 13 amino acids long. In nucleotides, the CDR3 is TGTGCCAGCAACACAGGGGGCGCGGCTGGCTACACCTTC. It is translated as CASNTGGAAGYTF.

The chain recombines TRBV18 with TRBJ1-1; 8 nucleotides align to TRBD1. The V and J ends lost 6 bases and 1 base, in that order; junction bases with no gene match: 7. Germline CDR1 is KGHSH and CDR2 is LQKENI. CDR3 size: 15 residues. Here the CDR3 reads CASSPIQGGNTEAFF. The CDR3 DNA follows: TGTGCCAGCTCGCCAATACAGGGGGGGAACACTGAAGCTTTCTTT.

The gene calls are TRBV6-5 and TRBJ1-2, with D possibly being TRBD1 (5 bases). This CDR3 region has 15 residues. The V end was cut by 2 bases, the J end by 3 bases, with 13 bases between. CDR1 and CDR2 from the germline V gene are MNHEY and SVGAGI. CDR3 nucleotides: TGTGCCAGCAGTTACCCGTCCGGAGGGGACTATGGCTACACCTTC. Translating it yields CASSYPSGGDYGYTF.